This T cell receptor beta chain appears in the sequencing data of a study of post-analysis software for immune sequencing data. The overall study: Disease trajectories encompassed relapsing-remitting, secondary progressive and progressive-relapsing multiple sclerosis. Whole-study findings and limits: Comparison of patients with controls showed five TRBV segments more frequent in patients, TRBV5-6, TRBV5-1 and TRBV20-1 among them.

Libraries were made from TCR beta cDNA, and they carried unique molecular identifiers. MiXCR, run by TCRdb on the PCR reads, gives a single entry per CDR3 protein. The sample yields hundreds of thousands of distinct CDR3 sequences, around 27% seen once. Germline values: CDR1 MNHEY, CDR2 SVGEGT. V lost 10 bases and J lost 7; bases outside the gene matches: 12. This CDR3 is 13 amino acids long. Note on this clonotype: No antigen is known for it.

The clonotype comes from a girl aged 5-17 years with multiple sclerosis. The specimen was blood. V is TRBV6-2 or TRBV6-3 and J is TRBJ1-1; 7 bases agree with TRBD1. CDR3 coding DNA: TGTGCCACCAGGCCAGGGGGAGAACATGAAGCTTTCTTT. This gives the protein CATRPGGEHEAFF.